A selection of T cell receptor beta chains follows, all from one sample in a study of blood T cells in healthy people across ages. TCRdb passed the 5' RACE reads through MiXCR, listing each CDR3 protein once. This sample has 700,000 to 950,000 distinct CDR3 sequences, with approximately 43% found just once. Sequencing was carried out using blood. All receptors come from a woman aged 60-75 years in good health. Both conserved end residues are part of each CDR3. Each record gives: J gene, clone size, D gene, V gene, CDR3 protein, CDR3 DNA. A D gene is named only where the DNA matches it firmly. Rows give clone size only sometimes, using once, few, many, or a class for an expanded clone.

>TRBJ2-5|NA|TRBD2|TRBV5-1
CASSLRLALEETQYF
TGCGCCAGCAGCTTGAGACTAGCGTTGGAAGAGACCCAGTACTTC
>TRBJ2-2|NA|NA|TRBV10-3
CAISELGFGELFF
TGTGCCATCAGCGAACTTGGATTCGGGGAGCTGTTTTTT
>TRBJ2-7|NA|NA|TRBV9
CASCAPWDFYEQYF
TGTGCCAGCTGCGCCCCTTGGGACTTCTACGAGCAGTACTTC
>TRBJ1-1|NA|NA|TRBV5-1
CASNIDRNTEAFF
TGCGCCAGCAACATCGACAGGAACACTGAAGCTTTCTTT
>TRBJ1-2|NA|NA|TRBV6-2/TRBV6-3
CASSYSNFGGYTF
TGTGCCAGCAGTTACTCGAACTTTGGTGGCTACACCTTC
>TRBJ2-2|NA|NA|TRBV3-1
CASSQDWGHGELFF
TGTGCCAGCAGCCAAGATTGGGGGCACGGGGAGCTGTTTTTT
>TRBJ2-7|NA|TRBD2|TRBV27
CASSLFARPQLAGTSYEQYF
TGTGCCAGCAGTTTATTCGCACGCCCCCAACTAGCGGGCACCTCCTACGAGCAGTACTTC
>TRBJ2-1|few|TRBD1|TRBV6-2/TRBV6-3
CASRAPPTGVNEQFF
TGTGCCAGCAGGGCCCCCCCGACAGGGGTGAATGAGCAGTTCTTC
>TRBJ1-4|few|NA|TRBV5-1
CASSQLGNEKLFF
TGCGCCAGCAGCCAACTGGGTAATGAAAAACTGTTTTTT
>TRBJ2-4|few|NA|TRBV14
CASSHEPVAKNIQYF
TGTGCCAGCAGCCACGAACCTGTAGCCAAAAACATTCAGTACTTC
>TRBJ1-2|NA|NA|TRBV7-2
CASSLLGAGYTF
TGTGCCAGCAGCTTATTGGGGGCTGGCTACACCTTC
>TRBJ2-1|NA|NA|TRBV7-3
CASSLSGASYNEQFF
TGTGCCAGCAGCTTAAGTGGCGCCTCCTACAATGAGCAGTTCTTC
>TRBJ1-1|NA|NA|TRBV28
CASPKGELIDTEAFF
TGTGCCAGCCCCAAGGGGGAATTGATCGACACTGAAGCTTTCTTT
>TRBJ2-1|NA|NA|TRBV20-1
CSARKGVNEQFF
TGCAGTGCTAGAAAAGGGGTCAATGAGCAGTTCTTC
>TRBJ1-2|NA|NA|TRBV6-5
CASKKSGGDYGYTF
TGTGCCAGCAAAAAATCAGGAGGGGACTATGGCTACACCTTC
>TRBJ1-4|NA|NA|TRBV20-1
CSARDPRTATNEKLFF
TGCAGTGCTAGAGACCCGAGGACAGCAACTAATGAAAAACTGTTTTTT
>TRBJ2-1|many|NA|TRBV7-2
CASSRATGDEQFF
TGTGCCAGCAGTCGAGCGACAGGCGATGAGCAGTTCTTC
>TRBJ2-7|few|NA|TRBV19
CASSALTTYEQYF
TGTGCCAGTAGTGCCCTTACAACCTACGAGCAGTACTTC
>TRBJ2-7|NA|TRBD1|TRBV3-1
CASRQAGQGSYNEQYF
TGTGCCAGCCGCCAGGCTGGACAGGGGTCCTACAATGAGCAGTACTTC
>TRBJ2-5|NA|NA|TRBV25-1
CASRTSTETQYF
TGTGCCAGCAGAACGTCCACGGAGACCCAGTACTTC
>TRBJ2-3|NA|TRBD2|TRBV7-2
CASSLIRWGGGDTQYF
TGTGCCAGCAGCTTAATCCGTTGGGGCGGGGGGGATACGCAGTATTTT
>TRBJ2-3|NA|TRBD1|TRBV11-2
CASSLGSGTDENTQYF
TGTGCCAGCAGCTTAGGTTCCGGGACAGACGAGAATACGCAGTATTTT
>TRBJ2-3|NA|TRBD2|TRBV28
CASSAKPGLAGGADTQYF
TGTGCCAGCAGTGCAAAACCGGGACTAGCGGGAGGAGCAGATACGCAGTATTTT
>TRBJ2-5|NA|NA|TRBV6-2/TRBV6-3
CASSASGGPNEQYF
TGTGCCAGCAGTGCATCAGGGGGGCCCAATGAGCAGTACTTC
>TRBJ1-2|once|NA|TRBV25-1
CASSESQGYGYTF
TGTGCCAGCAGTGAATCGCAGGGTTATGGCTACACCTTC
>TRBJ2-7|NA|NA|TRBV5-1
CASSWTPAAYEQYF
TGCGCCAGCAGCTGGACCCCGGCGGCCTACGAGCAGTACTTC
>TRBJ2-1|NA|TRBD2|TRBV7-3
CASSQTSGGANEQFF
TGTGCCAGCAGTCAGACTAGCGGGGGGGCTAATGAGCAGTTCTTC
>TRBJ1-2|NA|TRBD1|TRBV10-3
CAIRPGAGGPPLYYGYTF
TGTGCCATCAGGCCAGGGGCAGGGGGACCCCCTCTATATTATGGCTACACCTTC
>TRBJ2-6|NA|NA|TRBV7-2
CASSLEVAGASGANVLTF
TGTGCCAGCAGCTTAGAGGTGGCAGGAGCCTCTGGGGCCAACGTCCTGACTTTC
>TRBJ2-3|few|TRBD2|TRBV20-1
CSARDPLADTTDTQYF
TGCAGTGCTAGAGATCCGCTAGCGGATACCACAGATACGCAGTATTTT
>TRBJ2-3|few|NA|TRBV5-1
CASSLVQGEGDTQYF
TGCGCCAGCAGCTTGGTCCAGGGGGAGGGAGATACGCAGTATTTT
>TRBJ1-2|few|NA|TRBV25-1
CASSTYTGLNGYTF
TGTGCCAGCAGTACTTATACAGGGTTGAACGGCTACACCTTC